This T cell receptor beta chain emerged from a study of T cells in localized non-small cell lung cancer. Study findings and constraints: The study found T cell clonality highest in uninvolved adjacent lung, above tumor. Paired adjacent lung recovered a median about 60 of the top 100 tumor clones. Greater blood T cell density accompanied longer overall survival.

The germline V gene has CDR1 SGHTA and CDR2 FQGNSA. The CDR3 contains 13 residues. Deletions cut 5 bases from V and 3 bases from J, with 8 bases between. Sequenced by immunoSEQ multiplex PCR; TCRdb stores in-frame clones only, minus some. The profile covers about 24,000 clones, with about 87% appearing a single time and 9.4% taken by the ten largest. Comment on this clone: The target antigen is unknown.

This clonotype originated in a woman aged 40-69 years with stage III lung adenocarcinoma. Sequenced here: peripheral blood mononuclear cells, sampled before any cancer treatment. The J gene is TRBJ1-5, the V gene TRBV7-2; D gene ambiguous. CDR3 in DNA: TGTGCCAGCAGCGCCGAGCTCAATCAGCCCCAGCATTTT. Its translation is CASSAELNQPQHF.